This T cell receptor (beta chain) was captured by sequencing in a study of CD8+CD57+ T cells in acquired aplastic anemia. Study conclusions and caveats: Comparison of patients with controls identified roughly 27 shared CD8+ CDR3 sequences.

The germline V gene encodes CDR1 SEHNR and CDR2 FQNEAQ (reference sequence). The CDR3 totals 15 residues. According to the study, genomic DNA was the template for TCR beta VDJ and CDR3 profiling. In TCRdb, the reads were re-called with MiXCR into one record per CDR3 protein. This sample carries hundreds of thousands of distinct CDR3 sequences, roughly 82% of them seen once, and the ten largest clones take around 40%. Sequencing involved patients with CD8+CD57+ cell expansion previously shown by flow cytometry. The patients all had a severe acquired aplastic anemia diagnosis. In regard to this clonotype: Its antigen is not known. Relative to the germline gene, one junction end is altered; a read error may explain this.

The clonotype originates from a human donor with aplastic anemia. The sequenced material came from sorted CD4+, CD8+, or CD8+CD57+ T cells (not recorded which) from PBMCs. The chain employs TRBV7-9 and TRBJ2-1, with 9 nucleotides matching TRBD2. As DNA, the CDR3 is TGCGCCAGCAGCTCGTGGGATAGCGGGAGCAGGGAGCAGTTCTTC. Protein product: CASSSWDSGSREQFF.